This TCR beta chain was captured in a study of response to subunit inactivated influenza vaccine. From the RT-PCR reads, TCRdb called clonotypes with MiXCR, one entry per CDR3 protein. This table has more than 700,000 distinct CDR3 sequences, roughly 20% appearing once. General study results and limits: Researchers suggested that each seasonal influenza vaccination recruits few new T cells.

The CDR3 loop spans 14 amino acids. The V and J ends lost 1 base and 7 bases respectively, with 16 bases between them. In germline, CDR1 is DFQATT, CDR2 SNEGSKA (reference sequence). Concerning this clonotype itself: What it binds is unknown.

The input for sequencing was PBMCs from blood, taken more than 4 days after vaccination. V usage is TRBV20-1 and J usage is TRBJ1-1; D not certain. This TCR came from a man aged 45 to 65 who received an inactivated influenza vaccine. CDR3 bases: TGCAGTGCTAGAGTGATCCCTGGTGGGGTTGAAGCTTTCTTT. It codes for CSARVIPGGVEAFF.